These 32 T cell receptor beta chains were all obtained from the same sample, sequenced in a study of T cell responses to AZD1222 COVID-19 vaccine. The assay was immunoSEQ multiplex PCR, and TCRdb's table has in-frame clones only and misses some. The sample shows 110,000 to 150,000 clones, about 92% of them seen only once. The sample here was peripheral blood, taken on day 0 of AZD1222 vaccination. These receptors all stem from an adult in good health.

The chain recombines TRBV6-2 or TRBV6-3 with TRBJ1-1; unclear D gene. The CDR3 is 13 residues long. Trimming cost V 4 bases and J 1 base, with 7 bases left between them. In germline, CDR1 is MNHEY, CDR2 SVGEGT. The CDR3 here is CASSFNGNTEAFF. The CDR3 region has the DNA TGTGCCAGCAGTTTTAACGGGAACACTGAAGCTTTCTTT.

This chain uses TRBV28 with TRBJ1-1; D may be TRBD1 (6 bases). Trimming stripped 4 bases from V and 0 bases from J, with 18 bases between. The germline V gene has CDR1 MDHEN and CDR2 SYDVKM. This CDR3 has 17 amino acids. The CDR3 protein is CASSYLTGMGLNTEAFF. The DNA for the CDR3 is TGTGCCAGCAGTTATTTGACAGGCATGGGGCTGAACACTGAAGCTTTCTTT.

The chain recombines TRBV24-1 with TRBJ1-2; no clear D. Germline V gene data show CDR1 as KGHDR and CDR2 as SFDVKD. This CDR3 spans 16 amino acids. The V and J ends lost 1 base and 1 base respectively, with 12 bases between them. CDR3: CATSDFADGDNYGYTF. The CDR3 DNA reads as TGTGCCACCAGTGATTTCGCGGACGGGGATAACTATGGCTACACCTTC.

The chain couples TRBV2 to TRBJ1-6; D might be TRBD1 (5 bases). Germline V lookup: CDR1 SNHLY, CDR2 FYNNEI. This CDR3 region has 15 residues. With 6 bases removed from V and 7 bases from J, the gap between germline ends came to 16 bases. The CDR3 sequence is CASRGPGGENSPLHF. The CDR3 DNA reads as TGTGCCAGCAGGGGCCCCGGAGGGGAGAATTCACCCCTCCACTTT.

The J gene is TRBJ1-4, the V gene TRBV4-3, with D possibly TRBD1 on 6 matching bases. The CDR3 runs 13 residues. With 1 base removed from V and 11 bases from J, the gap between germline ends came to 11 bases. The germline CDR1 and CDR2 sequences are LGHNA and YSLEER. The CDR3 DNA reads TGCGCCAGCAGCCAAGTTTACAGGGAGAAACTGTTTTTT. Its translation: CASSQVYREKLFF.

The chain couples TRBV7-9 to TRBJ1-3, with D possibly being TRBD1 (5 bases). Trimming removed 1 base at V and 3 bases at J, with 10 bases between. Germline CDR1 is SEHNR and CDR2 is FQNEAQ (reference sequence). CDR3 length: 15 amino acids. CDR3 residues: CASSLGGARGNTIYF. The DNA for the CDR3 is TGTGCCAGCAGCTTAGGAGGGGCACGTGGAAACACCATATATTTT.

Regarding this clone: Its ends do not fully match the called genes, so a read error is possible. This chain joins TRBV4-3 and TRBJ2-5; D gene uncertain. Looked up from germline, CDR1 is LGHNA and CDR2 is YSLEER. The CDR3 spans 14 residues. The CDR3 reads CASSQVAETEAQYF. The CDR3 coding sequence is TGCGCCAGCAGCCAGGTCGCTGAAACAGAGGCCCAGTACTTC.

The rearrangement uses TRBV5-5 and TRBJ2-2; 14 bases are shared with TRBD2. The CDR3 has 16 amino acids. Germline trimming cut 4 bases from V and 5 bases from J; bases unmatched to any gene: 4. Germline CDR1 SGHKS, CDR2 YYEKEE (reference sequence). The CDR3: CASSRGTSGGTGELFF. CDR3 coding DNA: TGTGCCAGCAGCAGAGGGACTAGCGGGGGTACCGGGGAGCTGTTTTTT.

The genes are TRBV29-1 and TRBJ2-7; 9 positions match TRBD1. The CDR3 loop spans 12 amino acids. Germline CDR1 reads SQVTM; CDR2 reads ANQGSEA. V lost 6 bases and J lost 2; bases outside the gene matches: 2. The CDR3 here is CSVRQGAYEQYF. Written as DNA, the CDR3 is TGCAGCGTCCGACAGGGGGCCTACGAGCAGTACTTC.

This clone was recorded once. The CDR3 region is CASSSQGLNTEAFF. For the CDR3, the DNA is TGTGCCAGCAGCTCACAGGGACTGAACACTGAAGCTTTCTTT. The chain employs TRBV7-2 and TRBJ1-1, with D tentatively TRBD1 (6 bases). Germline values: CDR1 SGHTA, CDR2 FQGNSA. V was shortened by 4 bases and J by 0 bases, with 9 bases between the two germline ends. The CDR3 contains 14 residues.

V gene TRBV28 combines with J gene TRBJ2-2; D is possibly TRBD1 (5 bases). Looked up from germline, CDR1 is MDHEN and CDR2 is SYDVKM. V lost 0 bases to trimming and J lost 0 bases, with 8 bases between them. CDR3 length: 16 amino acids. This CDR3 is CASSLWGQPNTGELFF. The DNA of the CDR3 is TGTGCCAGCAGTTTATGGGGGCAGCCGAACACCGGGGAGCTGTTTTTT. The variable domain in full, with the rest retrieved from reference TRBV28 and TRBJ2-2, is DVKVTQSSRYLVKRTGEKVFLECVQDMDHENMFWYRQDPGLGLRLIYFSYDVKMKEKGDIPEGYSVSREKKERFSLILESASTNQTSMYLCASSLWGQPNTGELFFGEGSRLTVL.

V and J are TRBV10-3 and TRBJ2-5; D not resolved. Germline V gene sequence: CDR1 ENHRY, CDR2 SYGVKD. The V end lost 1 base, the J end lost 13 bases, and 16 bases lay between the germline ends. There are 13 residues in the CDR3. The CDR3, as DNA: TGTGCCATCAGTGAGTTCGGTCCCTCACCGGGGTACTTC. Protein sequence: CAISEFGPSPGYF.

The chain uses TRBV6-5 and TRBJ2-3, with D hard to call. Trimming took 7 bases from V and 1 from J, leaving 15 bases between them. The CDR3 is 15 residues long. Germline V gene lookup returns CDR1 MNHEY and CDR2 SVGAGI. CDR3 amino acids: CASTLDSFGTDTQYF. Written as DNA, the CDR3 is TGTGCCAGCACTCTCGACTCGTTTGGCACAGATACGCAGTATTTT.

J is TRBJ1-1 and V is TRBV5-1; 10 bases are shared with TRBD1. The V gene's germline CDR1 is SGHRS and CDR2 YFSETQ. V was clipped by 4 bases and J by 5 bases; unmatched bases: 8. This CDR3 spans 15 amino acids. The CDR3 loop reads CASSRRDRGQTEAFF. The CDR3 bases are TGCGCCAGCAGCCGACGGGACAGGGGTCAAACTGAAGCTTTCTTT. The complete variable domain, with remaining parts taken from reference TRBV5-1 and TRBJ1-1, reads KAGVTQTPRYLIKTRGQQVTLSCSPISGHRSVSWYQQTPGQGLQFLFEYFSETQRNKGNFPGRFSGRQFSNSRSEMNVSTLELGDSALYLCASSRRDRGQTEAFFGQGTRLTVV.

The CDR3 bases are TGCAGCGTTGAGAAGGCGGACAGTCCCTCCTACGAGCAGTACTTC. Translating gives CSVEKADSPSYEQYF. This sequence joins TRBV29-1 and TRBJ2-7; TRBD1 might be the D (6 bases). The CDR3 runs to 15 residues. CDR1 SQVTM and CDR2 ANQGSEA come from the germline V gene. V lost 3 bases to trimming and J lost 0 bases, with 15 bases between them.

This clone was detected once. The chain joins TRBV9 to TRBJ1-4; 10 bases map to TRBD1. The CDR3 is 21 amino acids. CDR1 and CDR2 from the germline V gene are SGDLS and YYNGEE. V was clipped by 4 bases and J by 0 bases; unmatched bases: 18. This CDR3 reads CASSSTPIGTGAGATNEKLFF. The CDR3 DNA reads TGTGCCAGCAGCTCCACCCCCATCGGGACAGGGGCCGGGGCAACTAATGAAAAACTGTTTTTT.

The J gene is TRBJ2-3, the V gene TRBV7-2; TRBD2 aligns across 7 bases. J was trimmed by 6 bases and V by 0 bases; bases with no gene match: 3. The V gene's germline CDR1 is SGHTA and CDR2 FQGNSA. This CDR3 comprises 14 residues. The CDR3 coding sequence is TGTGCCAGCAGCTTAGCGGGGGGAGGGGATACGCAGTATTTT. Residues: CASSLAGGGDTQYF.

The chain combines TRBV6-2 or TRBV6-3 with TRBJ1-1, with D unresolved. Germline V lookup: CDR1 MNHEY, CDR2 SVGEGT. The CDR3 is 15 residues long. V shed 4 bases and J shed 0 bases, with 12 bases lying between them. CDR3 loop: CASSLTRTVNTEAFF. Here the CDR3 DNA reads TGTGCCAGCAGTTTGACCCGAACAGTGAACACTGAAGCTTTCTTT.

The CDR3 DNA follows: TGTGCCAGCAGCTTAGGTCTCAGCTCCTATGGCTACACCTTC. Its protein product is CASSLGLSSYGYTF. This chain uses TRBV7-9 with TRBJ1-2; no definite D call. Germline loops: CDR1 SEHNR, CDR2 FQNEAQ (reference sequence). Trimming cost V 1 base and J 4 bases, with 10 bases left between them. The CDR3 contains 14 residues.

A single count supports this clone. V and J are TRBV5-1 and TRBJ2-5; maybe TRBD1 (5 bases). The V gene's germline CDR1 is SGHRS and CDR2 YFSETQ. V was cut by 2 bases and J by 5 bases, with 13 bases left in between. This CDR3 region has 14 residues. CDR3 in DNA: TGCGCCAGCAGCTTCCCTGACAGACGGGAGACCCAGTACTTC. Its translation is CASSFPDRRETQYF.

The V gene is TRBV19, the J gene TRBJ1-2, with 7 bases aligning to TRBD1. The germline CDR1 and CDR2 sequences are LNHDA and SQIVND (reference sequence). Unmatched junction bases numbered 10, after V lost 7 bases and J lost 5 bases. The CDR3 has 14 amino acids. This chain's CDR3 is CASTFNQGQYGYTF. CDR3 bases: TGTGCCAGTACTTTTAATCAGGGACAGTATGGCTACACCTTC.

In DNA form, the CDR3 reads TGTGCCACCAGTGACGGGAACTGGGGGAATGAGCAGTTCTTC. Its protein is CATSDGNWGNEQFF. The chain couples TRBV24-1 to TRBJ2-1; either TRBD1 or TRBD2 may fit D (5 bases each). Per germline, CDR1 KGHDR and CDR2 SFDVKD. V gave up 4 bases and J gave up 7 bases, with 13 bases separating them. This CDR3 has 14 amino acids.

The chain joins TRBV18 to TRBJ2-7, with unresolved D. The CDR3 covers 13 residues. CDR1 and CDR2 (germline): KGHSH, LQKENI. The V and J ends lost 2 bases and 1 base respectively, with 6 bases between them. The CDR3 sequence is CASSPRLSYEQYF. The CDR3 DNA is TGTGCCAGCTCACCAAGGCTTTCCTACGAGCAGTACTTC.

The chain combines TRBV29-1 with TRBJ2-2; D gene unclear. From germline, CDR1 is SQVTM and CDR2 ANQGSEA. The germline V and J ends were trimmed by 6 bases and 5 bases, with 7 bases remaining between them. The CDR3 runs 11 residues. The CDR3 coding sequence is TGCAGCGTGACGAGTACCGGGGAGCTGTTTTTT. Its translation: CSVTSTGELFF.

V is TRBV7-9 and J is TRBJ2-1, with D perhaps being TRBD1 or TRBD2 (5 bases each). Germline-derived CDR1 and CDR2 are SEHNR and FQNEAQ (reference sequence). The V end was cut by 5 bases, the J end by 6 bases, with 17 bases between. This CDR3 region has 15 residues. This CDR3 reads CASSPPGTNSNEQFF. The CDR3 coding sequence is TGTGCCAGCAGCCCCCCCGGGACGAACAGCAATGAGCAGTTCTTC. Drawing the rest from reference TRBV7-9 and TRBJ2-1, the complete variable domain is DTGVSQNPRHKITKRGQNVTFRCDPISEHNRLYWYRQTLGQGPEFLTYFQNEAQLEKSRLLSDRFSAERPKGSFSTLEIQRTEQGDSAMYLCASSPPGTNSNEQFFGPGTRLTVL.

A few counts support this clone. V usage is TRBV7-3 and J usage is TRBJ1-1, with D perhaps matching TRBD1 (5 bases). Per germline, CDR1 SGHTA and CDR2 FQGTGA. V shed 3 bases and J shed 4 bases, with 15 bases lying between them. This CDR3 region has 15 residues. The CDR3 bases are TGTGCCAGCAGCTTTTCTAACTTCGGGACCACTGAAGCTTTCTTT. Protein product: CASSFSNFGTTEAFF. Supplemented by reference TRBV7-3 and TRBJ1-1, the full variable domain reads GAGVSQTPSNKVTEKGKYVELRCDPISGHTALYWYRQSLGQGPEFLIYFQGTGAADDSGLPNDRFFAVRPEGSVSTLKIQRTERGDSAVYLCASSFSNFGTTEAFFGQGTRLTVV.

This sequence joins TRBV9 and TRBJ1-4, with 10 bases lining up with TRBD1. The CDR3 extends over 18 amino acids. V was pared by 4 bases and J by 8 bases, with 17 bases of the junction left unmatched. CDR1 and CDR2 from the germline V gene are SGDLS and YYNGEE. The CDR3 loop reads CASSLSDRGRVAGEKLFF. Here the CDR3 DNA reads TGTGCCAGCAGCCTTAGCGACAGGGGGCGCGTGGCCGGGGAAAAACTGTTTTTT.

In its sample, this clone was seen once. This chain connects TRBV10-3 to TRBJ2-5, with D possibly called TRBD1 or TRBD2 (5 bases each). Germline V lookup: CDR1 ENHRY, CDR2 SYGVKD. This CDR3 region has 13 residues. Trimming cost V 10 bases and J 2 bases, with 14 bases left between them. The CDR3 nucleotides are TGTGCCACTGGGACGACGAGTCAAGAGACCCAGTACTTC. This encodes CATGTTSQETQYF.

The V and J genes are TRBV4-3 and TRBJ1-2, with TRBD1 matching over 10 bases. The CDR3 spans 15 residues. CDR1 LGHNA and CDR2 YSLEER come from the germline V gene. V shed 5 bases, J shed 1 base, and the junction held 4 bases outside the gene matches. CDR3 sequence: CASSRQGADNYGYTF. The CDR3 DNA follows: TGCGCCAGCAGCAGACAGGGGGCTGATAACTATGGCTACACCTTC.

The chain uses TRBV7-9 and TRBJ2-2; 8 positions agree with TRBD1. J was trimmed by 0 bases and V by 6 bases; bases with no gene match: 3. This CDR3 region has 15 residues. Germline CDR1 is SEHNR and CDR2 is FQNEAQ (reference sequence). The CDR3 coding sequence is TGTGCCAGCAGGAGGGACAGGACGAACACCGGGGAGCTGTTTTTT. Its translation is CASRRDRTNTGELFF.

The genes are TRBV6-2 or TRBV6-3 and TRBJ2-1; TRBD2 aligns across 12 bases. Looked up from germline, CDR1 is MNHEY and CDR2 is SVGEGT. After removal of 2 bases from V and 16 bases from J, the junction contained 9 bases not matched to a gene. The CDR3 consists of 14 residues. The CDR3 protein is CASSYRLAGASLFF. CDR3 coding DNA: TGTGCCAGCAGTTACCGACTAGCGGGGGCCTCACTCTTCTTC.

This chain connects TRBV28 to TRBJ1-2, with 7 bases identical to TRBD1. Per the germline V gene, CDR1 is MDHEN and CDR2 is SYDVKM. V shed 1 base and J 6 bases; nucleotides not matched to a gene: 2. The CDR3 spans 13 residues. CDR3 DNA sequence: TGTGCCAGCAGTTTATCCGACAGGGATGGCTACACCTTC. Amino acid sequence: CASSLSDRDGYTF.